The source of this T cell receptor (beta chain) is a study of regulatory T cells in long-lasting Graves disease. This clonotype was seen a few times. TCR beta libraries were built with iRepertoire HTBI primers and Arm-PCR of CDR3 regions. TCRdb reprocessed the multiplex PCR reads with MiXCR, giving one entry per CDR3 protein. The sample holds some 200,000 distinct CDR3 sequences, roughly 19% seen once. As for time point: newly diagnosed GD, antithyroid drugs for less than 3 months. Extracted PBMC RNA gave rise to the TCR library. The germline CDR1 and CDR2 sequences are LGHNA and YNFKEQ. V was pared by 1 base and J by 4 bases, with 1 base of the junction left unmatched. The CDR3 covers 16 residues. This sample also appeared in a second study, on T cells in Graves' hyperthyroidism and ophthalmopathy. As that study records: A first-round RT-PCR of the TCR CDR3 used the HTBI primer set.

This chain joins TRBV4-2 and TRBJ2-5; 15 positions agree with TRBD2. The sequencing used peripheral blood mononuclear cells (PBMCs), collected at new diagnosis, from a patient treated with antithyroid drugs. The source of this sequence is a woman aged 25 to 39 with Graves disease. The CDR3 spells CASSQAGLAGGETQYF. The CDR3 DNA is TGTGCCAGCAGCCAAGCGGGACTAGCGGGGGGAGAGACCCAGTACTTC.